These 5 T cell receptor beta chains were sequenced from one sample in a study of T cell repertoires in cytomegalovirus infection. One entry per CDR3 protein results from TCRdb running MiXCR on the reads. This table holds about 260,000 distinct CDR3 sequences, roughly an eighth found once. Source material: PBMCs. The receptors here all came from a human donor in good health (CMV status not recorded). Some clones in this sample may be carry-over from other donors' samples.

This clonotype was detected a few times. The chain joins TRBV7-9 to TRBJ2-2; D gene uncertain. Per the germline V gene, CDR1 is SEHNR and CDR2 is FQNEAQ (reference sequence). Trimming pared 2 bases from V and 4 bases from J, leaving 11 bases between. This CDR3 is 15 amino acids long. CDR3 DNA sequence: TGTGCCAGCAGCTTATATCGTTCGACCACCGGGGAGCTGTTTTTT. Its protein is CASSLYRSTTGELFF. The full variable domain, its missing parts supplied by reference TRBV7-9 and TRBJ2-2, is DTGVSQNPRHKITKRGQNVTFRCDPISEHNRLYWYRQTLGQGPEFLTYFQNEAQLEKSRLLSDRFSAERPKGSFSTLEIQRTEQGDSAMYLCASSLYRSTTGELFFGEGSRLTVL.

This clonotype was observed a few times. V is TRBV29-1 and J is TRBJ2-2; tentative D call: TRBD1 (5 bases). Trimming pared 6 bases from V and 3 bases from J, leaving 14 bases between. This CDR3 comprises 14 residues. Germline CDR1 SQVTM, CDR2 ANQGSEA. CDR3 sequence (DNA): TGCAGCGTATCTCAGGGAAGGTACACCGGGGAGCTGTTTTTT. Encoded protein: CSVSQGRYTGELFF.

This clonotype was seen at least ten times. The rearrangement joins TRBV7-8 to TRBJ2-7, with D unclear. Trimming shortened V by 2 bases and J by 3 bases, and 14 bases separated the two germline ends. The CDR3 has 15 residues. Germline assignment: CDR1 SGHVS and CDR2 FQNEAQ. In DNA form, the CDR3 reads TGTGCCAGCAGCTTACCGACCAACATGAACTACGAGCAGTACTTC. Residues: CASSLPTNMNYEQYF.

This clonotype was counted at least ten times. The chain has TRBV7-9 and TRBJ2-7; a weak D match, TRBD2 (5 bases). The CDR3 is made up of 14 amino acids. Germline V gene lookup returns CDR1 SEHNR and CDR2 FQNEAQ (reference sequence). Between the trimmed V and J ends, which lost 2 bases and 7 bases, there was a span of 15 bases. CDR3 sequence: CASSLTTPTGEQYF. The CDR3 bases are TGTGCCAGCAGCTTAACTACTCCGACGGGAGAGCAGTACTTC.

This clonotype was observed at least ten times. The chain has TRBV7-3 and TRBJ1-1; D is undetermined. Germline values: CDR1 SGHTA, CDR2 FQGTGA. The CDR3 consists of 17 residues. V lost 5 bases to trimming and J lost 3 bases, with 22 bases between them. CDR3 sequence: CASSPGAGGLADTEAFF. Here the CDR3 DNA reads TGTGCCAGCAGCCCGGGAGCAGGAGGGCTAGCGGACACTGAAGCTTTCTTT.